This T cell receptor (beta chain) is from a study of OX40 agonist ivuxolimab in advanced cancers. Assay used: immunoSEQ multiplex PCR; TCRdb lists only in-frame clones, some missing. Of 20,000 to 30,000 clones in the sample, approximately 89% were seen once. The germline CDR1 and CDR2 sequences are SQVTM and ANQGSEA. V lost 7 bases to trimming and J lost 1 base, with 14 bases between them. CDR3 length: 14 residues. This clonotype was sampled from an adult with an advanced solid tumor such as melanoma, head and neck, liver or kidney cancer. V and J are TRBV29-1 and TRBJ1-3; D gene uncertain. The specimen was CD4+ or CD8+ T cells sorted from blood, collected in a trial of the OX40 agonist ivuxolimab. Here the CDR3 DNA reads TGCAGCGCCGCGGTTTGGGATTCTGGAAACACCATATATTTT. It codes for CSAAVWDSGNTIYF.